One and the same sample provided the 27 T cell receptor beta chains below, sequenced in a study of T cell repertoires in cytomegalovirus infection. No cognate antigen is known for these TCRs. One entry per CDR3 protein results from TCRdb running MiXCR on the reads. This repertoire shows 550,000 to 850,000 distinct CDR3 sequences, around 32% found once; its top ten account for about 18%. This specimen consisted of cultured PBMCs, obtained from culture after CMV antigen stimulation. These receptors came from a human donor in good health (CMV status not recorded). Some clones in this sample may be carry-over from other donors' samples.

The chain employs TRBV5-8 and TRBJ2-3, with a possible D match to TRBD1 (5 bases). Trimming removed 7 bases from V and 0 bases from J, with 21 bases in between. Germline CDR1 reads SGHTS; CDR2 reads YDEGEE. The CDR3 has 17 residues. CDR3 bases: TGTGCCAGCTGGAAGGGGATAAGGTTCGGGAGCACAGATACGCAGTATTTT. Protein product: CASWKGIRFGSTDTQYF.

This clonotype was counted only a few times. The V gene is TRBV7-2, the J gene TRBJ1-2, with 11 positions matching TRBD1. V gave up 4 bases and J gave up 6 bases; unmatched junction bases: 4. The CDR3 is 14 residues long. Germline V lookup: CDR1 SGHTA, CDR2 FQGNSA. CDR3 nucleotide sequence: TGTGCCAGCAGCTACCGGACAGGGGGCGATGGCTACACCTTC. Translating gives CASSYRTGGDGYTF.

The V gene is TRBV28, the J gene TRBJ1-1; D ambiguous. CDR3 length equals 14 residues. The germline gives CDR1 MDHEN, CDR2 SYDVKM. V lost 7 bases and J 3 bases, leaving 15 bases between the germline ends. The CDR3 DNA is TGTGCCAGCAACCAAGACGGCGGGGACACTGAAGCTTTCTTT. Protein: CASNQDGGDTEAFF.

This clonotype occurred many times. This chain uses TRBV7-8 with TRBJ2-1; D might be TRBD1 or TRBD2, each matching 5 bases. CDR3 length: 14 residues. The V gene lost 5 bases and the J gene lost 6 bases, with 14 bases spanning the gap. Looked up from germline, CDR1 is SGHVS and CDR2 is FQNEAQ. CDR3 sequence reads: CASSTWDQPNEQFF. CDR3 bases: TGTGCCAGCAGCACCTGGGACCAACCCAATGAGCAGTTCTTC.

Only a few counts were recorded for this clonotype. This chain links TRBV7-6 with TRBJ2-3; 8 bases are shared with TRBD1. Germline V lookup: CDR1 SGHVS, CDR2 FNYEAQ. The V gene end was trimmed by 5 bases and the J gene end by 0 bases; junction bases not matched to a gene: 7. CDR3 size: 16 residues. The CDR3 spells CASSRETGGSTDTQYF. CDR3 DNA sequence: TGTGCCAGCAGCCGGGAAACAGGGGGTAGCACAGATACGCAGTATTTT.

The chain joins TRBV7-2 to TRBJ2-2; D might be TRBD2 (6 bases). The germline V gene encodes CDR1 SGHTA and CDR2 FQGNSA. V was cut by 4 bases and J by 7 bases, with 10 bases left in between. The CDR3 is 13 residues long. Here the CDR3 reads CASSSGSGGELFF. As DNA, the CDR3 is TGTGCCAGCAGCTCCGGGAGCGGCGGGGAGCTGTTTTTT.

In its sample, this clonotype was seen a few times. The chain carries TRBV10-3 and TRBJ1-4, with D tentatively TRBD1 (5 bases). This CDR3 spans 14 amino acids. V was trimmed by 2 bases and J by 8 bases, leaving 12 bases between them. In germline, CDR1 is ENHRY, CDR2 SYGVKD. This CDR3 is CAISERTGVEKLFF. DNA of the CDR3: TGTGCCATCAGTGAGCGGACGGGGGTCGAAAAACTGTTTTTT.

The rearrangement links TRBV12-3 or TRBV12-4 to TRBJ1-1, with a possible D match to TRBD1 (6 bases). V dropped 3 bases and J dropped 1 base, with 15 bases sitting between them. The CDR3 loop spans 16 amino acids. The CDR3 is CASSFLRWGPNTEAFF. CDR3 DNA: TGTGCCAGCAGTTTTCTCCGGTGGGGGCCGAACACTGAAGCTTTCTTT.

The genes are TRBV4-3 and TRBJ2-7, with 7 bases lining up with TRBD2. The CDR3 has 14 residues. The trim removed 0 bases at V and 5 bases at J, leaving 4 bases unmatched. CDR1 and CDR2 (germline): LGHNA, YSLEER. CDR3 protein: CASSQDGRGNEQYF. Here the CDR3 DNA reads TGCGCCAGCAGCCAAGATGGGCGGGGGAACGAGCAGTACTTC.

This clonotype has a count of ten or more. The chain joins TRBV7-2 to TRBJ2-1; D is unresolved. The CDR3 length is 15 residues. Germline-derived CDR1 and CDR2 are SGHTA and FQGNSA. Trimming left V 2 bases short and J 1 base short, with 9 bases between. In DNA form, the CDR3 reads TGTGCCAGCAGCTTAATTATGGGGTCCTACAATGAGCAGTTCTTC. Protein: CASSLIMGSYNEQFF.

V and J are TRBV12-3 or TRBV12-4 and TRBJ2-7, with TRBD2 matching 8 bases. V lost 5 bases, J lost 1 base, and 7 bases stayed unmatched. The CDR3 covers 15 residues. CDR3 sequence (DNA): TGTGCCAGCAGTCGCGAGCGGGAGCTATCCTACGAGCAGTACTTC. Translating gives CASSRERELSYEQYF.

This clonotype was detected ten times or more. The rearrangement uses TRBV7-8 and TRBJ2-3; D is unresolved. CDR1 and CDR2 from the germline V gene are SGHVS and FQNEAQ. Trimming removed 1 base at V and 2 bases at J, with 7 bases between. The CDR3 extends over 14 amino acids. The CDR3 loop reads CASSLEQVTDTQYF. CDR3 sequence (DNA): TGTGCCAGCAGCTTAGAGCAGGTCACAGATACGCAGTATTTT.

This clonotype occurred a few times. The chain combines TRBV29-1 with TRBJ2-3; maybe TRBD2 (5 bases). The V gene's germline CDR1 is SQVTM and CDR2 ANQGSEA. This CDR3 is 14 amino acids long. Trimming shortened V by 4 bases and J by 0 bases, and 11 bases separated the two germline ends. The CDR3 nucleotides are TGCAGCGTTGCTGTCGGGGATAGCACAGATACGCAGTATTTT. Its translation is CSVAVGDSTDTQYF.

This chain uses TRBV11-2 with TRBJ1-2; 7 bases align to TRBD1. This CDR3 region has 13 residues. CDR1 and CDR2 from the germline V gene are SGHAT and FQNNGV. The V segment lost 5 bases and the J segment 8 bases; nucleotides outside the gene matches: 8. CDR3 bases: TGTGCCAGCAGCCCCGACAGGGACATGGGCTACACCTTC. Translation: CASSPDRDMGYTF.

The chain links TRBV11-2 to TRBJ2-7; 8 nucleotides align to TRBD1. The germline gives CDR1 SGHAT, CDR2 FQNNGV. The trim removed 2 bases at V and 2 bases at J, leaving 14 bases unmatched. The CDR3 runs to 18 residues. The CDR3 here is CASSLKSGVGQGAYEQYF. Here the CDR3 DNA reads TGTGCCAGCAGCTTAAAATCGGGCGTCGGACAGGGTGCCTACGAGCAGTACTTC. Full variable domain (rest looked up from reference TRBV11-2 and TRBJ2-7): EAGVAQSPRYKIIEKRQSVAFWCNPISGHATLYWYQQILGQGPKLLIQFQNNGVVDDSQLPKDRFSAERLKGVDSTLKIQPAKLEDSAVYLCASSLKSGVGQGAYEQYFGPGTRLTVT.

This chain links TRBV7-8 with TRBJ2-7; no clear D. The germline V gene has CDR1 SGHVS and CDR2 FQNEAQ. Trimming removed 1 base from V and 3 bases from J, with 10 bases in between. The CDR3 sequence is 14 residues long. The CDR3: CASSLELTDYEQYF. CDR3 DNA: TGTGCCAGCAGCTTAGAACTTACAGACTACGAGCAGTACTTC.

The V gene is TRBV5-4, the J gene TRBJ2-1, with D hard to call. Germline lookup yields CDR1 SGHNT and CDR2 YYREEE (reference sequence). This CDR3 has 11 amino acids. V was shortened by 4 bases and J by 10 bases, with 9 bases between the two germline ends. CDR3 sequence: CASSREWEQFF. The CDR3, as DNA: TGTGCCAGCAGCCGTGAATGGGAGCAGTTCTTC.

The chain joins TRBV7-2 to TRBJ2-5, with D perhaps TRBD1 (6 bases). This CDR3 has 16 amino acids. The ends were cut back, 5 bases at V and 5 bases at J, with 21 bases in the middle. Germline V lookup: CDR1 SGHTA, CDR2 FQGNSA. The CDR3 protein is CASSPRVLGRGETQYF. The CDR3, as DNA: TGTGCCAGCAGCCCCCGGGTACTAGGAAGGGGGGAGACCCAGTACTTC.

This clonotype was picked up a small number of times. The chain's CDR3 is CASRSPSSYNEQFF. DNA for the CDR3: TGTGCCAGCAGATCTCCGAGCTCCTACAATGAGCAGTTCTTC. The genes are TRBV5-4 and TRBJ2-1; D is ambiguous. The length of the CDR3 is 14 residues. Germline CDR1 reads SGHNT; CDR2 reads YYREEE (reference sequence). The V end lost 5 bases, the J end lost 0 bases, and 9 bases lay between the germline ends.

This clonotype has more than one count but fewer than ten. The chain couples TRBV7-8 to TRBJ2-7; tentative D call: TRBD2 (6 bases). Germline assignment: CDR1 SGHVS and CDR2 FQNEAQ. The germline V and J ends were trimmed by 5 bases and 0 bases, with 17 bases remaining between them. This CDR3 comprises 16 residues. Written as DNA, the CDR3 is TGTGCCAGCAGCCCAGCCCTGGGGGAGGCCTCCTACGAGCAGTACTTC. It codes for CASSPALGEASYEQYF.

This clonotype is a singleton in its sample. The rearrangement joins TRBV7-2 to TRBJ2-2; TRBD2 aligns across 7 bases. The CDR3 has 15 amino acids. Germline V gives CDR1 SGHTA, CDR2 FQGNSA. After removal of 6 bases from V and 4 bases from J, the junction contained 8 bases not matched to a gene. CDR3 residues: CASSRGRVTTGELFF. The CDR3 DNA reads TGTGCCAGCAGTAGAGGGAGGGTGACCACCGGGGAGCTGTTTTTT. Complete variable domain (other parts from reference TRBV7-2 and TRBJ2-2): GAGVSQSPSNKVTEKGKDVELRCDPISGHTALYWYRQSLGQGLEFLIYFQGNSAPDKSGLPSDRFSAERTGGSVSTLTIQRTQQEDSAVYLCASSRGRVTTGELFFGEGSRLTVL.

This chain links TRBV19 with TRBJ1-1; D is perhaps TRBD1 (6 bases). The CDR3 consists of 15 residues. Germline-derived CDR1 and CDR2 are LNHDA and SQIVND (reference sequence). Trimming took 1 base from V and 7 from J, leaving 16 bases between them. CDR3 in amino acids: CASSIGFGGASEAFF. The CDR3 bases are TGTGCCAGTAGTATAGGGTTCGGGGGCGCGAGTGAAGCTTTCTTT.

In the case of this clonotype: A junction boundary mismatches the germline segment, possibly from a read error. The V call is TRBV4-3, the J call TRBJ1-1; TRBD1 matches at 8 bases. CDR1 is LGHNA, CDR2 YSLEER, per germline. The CDR3 extends over 14 amino acids. In DNA form, the CDR3 reads TGCGCCAGCAGACCGGGACAGGCAACCACTGGAGCTTTCTTT. Encoded protein: CASRPGQATTGAFF.

Ten or more counts support this clonotype. V gene TRBV7-2 combines with J gene TRBJ1-5; D gene uncertain. The CDR3 extends over 15 amino acids. Trimming pared 2 bases from V and 3 bases from J, leaving 11 bases between. The V gene's germline CDR1 is SGHTA and CDR2 FQGNSA. The DNA for the CDR3 is TGTGCCAGCAGCTTACTTAAGGCAGCCAATCAGCCCCAGCATTTT. Its translation: CASSLLKAANQPQHF.

The V and J genes are TRBV6-1 and TRBJ2-3; maybe TRBD1 (5 bases). Deletions cut 3 bases from V and 2 bases from J, with 15 bases between. The CDR3 runs 16 residues. Germline CDR1 reads MNHNS; CDR2 reads SASEGT. The CDR3 here is CASSDQGPPATDTQYF. The CDR3 DNA follows: TGTGCCAGCAGTGACCAGGGCCCACCCGCCACAGATACGCAGTATTTT.

The V call is TRBV6-5, the J call TRBJ1-1, with a possible D match to TRBD1 (5 bases). The CDR3 runs 14 residues. Germline-derived CDR1 and CDR2 are MNHEY and SVGAGI. Trimming removed 2 bases at V and 2 bases at J, with 9 bases between. The CDR3 DNA reads TGTGCCAGCAGTTACGGGGACTTAAACACTGAAGCTTTCTTT. It yields the protein CASSYGDLNTEAFF.

The DNA of the CDR3 is TGCGCCAGCAGCACAGGGGGCTCGTGGGATGGCTACACCTTC. As protein: CASSTGGSWDGYTF. The chain joins TRBV4-3 to TRBJ1-2; 9 nucleotides align to TRBD1. Per germline, CDR1 LGHNA and CDR2 YSLEER. CDR3 length equals 14 residues. Trimming removed 5 bases from V and 6 bases from J; junction bases left unmatched: 7.